These 25 T cell receptor beta chains were all obtained from the same sample, sequenced in a study of OX40 agonist ivuxolimab in advanced cancers. Method: immunoSEQ multiplex PCR; TCRdb's copy keeps in-frame clones and lacks some. The table includes about 95,000 clones, roughly 89% detected once. This specimen consisted of CD4+ or CD8+ T cells sorted from blood, obtained in a trial of the OX40 agonist ivuxolimab. These receptors were obtained from an adult with an advanced solid tumor such as melanoma, head and neck, liver or kidney cancer.

Here the CDR3 DNA reads TGCGCCAGCAGCCAAGAGATCAGGGGCGCTTATGGCTACACCTTC. It encodes CASSQEIRGAYGYTF. The chain couples TRBV4-3 to TRBJ1-2, with a tentative D call TRBD1 (6 bases). CDR1 is LGHNA, CDR2 YSLEER, per germline. The V and J ends lost 0 bases and 5 bases respectively, with 13 bases between them. The CDR3 is 15 amino acids.

The CDR3 coding sequence is TGTGCCAGCAGTCTCTTGACAGGGTTGCGGCCCCAGCATTTT. Encoded protein: CASSLLTGLRPQHF. The chain joins TRBV6-1 to TRBJ1-5; 7 bases are a match to TRBD1. The CDR3 has 14 amino acids. Trimming removed 5 bases from V and 9 bases from J; junction bases left unmatched: 10. Germline V gene lookup returns CDR1 MNHNS and CDR2 SASEGT.

The V call is TRBV27, the J call TRBJ2-7, with no clear D. This CDR3 has 16 amino acids. V lost 2 bases, J lost 0 bases, and 14 bases lay in between. Germline V gene data show CDR1 as MNHEY and CDR2 as SMNVEV (reference sequence). CDR3 sequence (DNA): TGTGCCAGCAGTTTAAAGCCCCCTGTTACCTCCTACGAGCAGTACTTC. It is translated as CASSLKPPVTSYEQYF.

The V call is TRBV19, the J call TRBJ2-3; D may be TRBD2 (6 bases). Between the trimmed V and J ends, which lost 5 bases and 2 bases, there was a span of 17 bases. The CDR3 runs 16 residues. Germline V CDR1 and CDR2: LNHDA, SQIVND (reference sequence). The CDR3 region is CASSLRLADDTDTQYF. The CDR3 bases are TGTGCCAGTAGTCTCCGGTTAGCGGATGACACAGATACGCAGTATTTT.

The chain combines TRBV18 with TRBJ2-5, with 8 nucleotides matching TRBD1. The DNA end is a closer match to TRBJ2-7, so the J assignment may be wrong. There are 16 residues in the CDR3. Germline V gives CDR1 KGHSH, CDR2 LQKENI. Written as DNA, the CDR3 is TGTGCCAGCTCACCAATCCGACAGGGGCCTTCCTACGAGCAGTACTTC. This translates into CASSPIRQGPSYEQYF.

The gene calls are TRBV5-1 and TRBJ2-1; 7 bases are shared with TRBD2. This CDR3 spans 15 amino acids. The germline V gene encodes CDR1 SGHRS and CDR2 YFSETQ. V lost 2 bases to trimming and J lost 9 bases; unmatched junction nucleotides: 11. As DNA, the CDR3 is TGCGCCAGCAGCTTAGGAGGCAGCGGCGGGGGTGAGCAGTTCTTC. This sequence encodes CASSLGGSGGGEQFF. The full variable domain, in which reference TRBV5-1 and TRBJ2-1 provide the parts outside the CDR3, is KAGVTQTPRYLIKTRGQQVTLSCSPISGHRSVSWYQQTPGQGLQFLFEYFSETQRNKGNFPGRFSGRQFSNSRSEMNVSTLELGDSALYLCASSLGGSGGGEQFFGPGTRLTVL.

This chain's CDR3 is CASSWAGQVNTGELFF. The CDR3 DNA is TGCGCCAGCAGCTGGGCGGGACAGGTTAACACCGGGGAGCTGTTTTTT. The chain couples TRBV5-1 to TRBJ2-2; 8 nucleotides agree with TRBD1. V lost 3 bases to trimming and J lost 2 bases; unmatched junction nucleotides: 6. The CDR3 runs 16 residues. Looked up from germline, CDR1 is SGHRS and CDR2 is YFSETQ. The full variable domain, completed using reference TRBV5-1 and TRBJ2-2, is KAGVTQTPRYLIKTRGQQVTLSCSPISGHRSVSWYQQTPGQGLQFLFEYFSETQRNKGNFPGRFSGRQFSNSRSEMNVSTLELGDSALYLCASSWAGQVNTGELFFGEGSRLTVL.

The genes are TRBV10-3 and TRBJ2-1; 10 bases map to TRBD2. In germline, CDR1 is ENHRY, CDR2 SYGVKD. The CDR3 contains 17 residues. Losses at the gene ends were 6 bases for V and 7 bases for J; bases not matched to a gene: 15. The CDR3 region has the DNA TGTGCCATCAGGGGATCTTGGGAGCGGGAGGGTGGGAATGAGCAGTTCTTC. Protein product: CAIRGSWEREGGNEQFF.

The genes are TRBV7-9 and TRBJ1-1; 7 bases fit TRBD1. The germline V gene encodes CDR1 SEHNR and CDR2 FQNEAQ (reference sequence). The length of the CDR3 is 14 residues. J lost 3 bases, V lost 5 bases, and 6 bases had no gene match. CDR3 in amino acids: CASSLRQGHTEAFF. The DNA for the CDR3 is TGTGCCAGCAGCCTCCGACAGGGTCACACTGAAGCTTTCTTT.

This clone showed up just once. The chain has TRBV10-3 and TRBJ2-1; D possibly corresponds to TRBD1 (5 bases). CDR1 ENHRY and CDR2 SYGVKD come from the germline V gene. CDR3 length: 15 residues. Deletions cut 10 bases from V and 0 bases from J, with 16 bases between. CDR3 loop: CATMGQSSSYNEQFF. DNA for the CDR3: TGTGCCACCATGGGGCAGTCGAGCTCCTACAATGAGCAGTTCTTC.

The CDR3: CASSLNQGANTIYF. The CDR3 region has the DNA TGTGCCAGCAGCTTAAACCAGGGTGCGAACACCATATATTTT. The chain joins TRBV7-2 to TRBJ1-3; a weak D match, TRBD1 (5 bases). This CDR3 comprises 14 residues. Germline CDR1 SGHTA, CDR2 FQGNSA. Deletions cut 2 bases from V and 7 bases from J, with 12 bases between.

The chain is built from TRBV27 and TRBJ1-2, with TRBD1 identical over 9 bases. Germline V gene data show CDR1 as MNHEY and CDR2 as SMNVEV (reference sequence). Germline trimming cut 5 bases from V and 8 bases from J; bases unmatched to any gene: 12. There are 15 residues in the CDR3. The CDR3 reads CASSPKGTGRIGYTF. The CDR3, as DNA: TGTGCCAGCAGTCCCAAAGGGACAGGGAGGATCGGCTACACCTTC.

The CDR3 here is CASSYPGYSYEQYF. For the CDR3, the DNA is TGTGCCAGCAGCTACCCAGGGTACTCCTACGAGCAGTACTTC. The chain combines TRBV28 with TRBJ2-7; D is possibly TRBD1 (5 bases). This CDR3 is built from 14 residues. Trimming cost V 6 bases and J 0 bases, with 12 bases left between them. Germline assignment: CDR1 MDHEN and CDR2 SYDVKM.

The CDR3 spells CASSRLAATYEQYF. Here the CDR3 DNA reads TGTGCCAGCAGCAGACTAGCGGCTACCTACGAGCAGTACTTC. The chain couples TRBV7-2 to TRBJ2-7; 9 nucleotides match TRBD2. The CDR3 runs 14 residues. CDR1 and CDR2 (germline): SGHTA, FQGNSA. The trim removed 5 bases at V and 2 bases at J, leaving 4 bases unmatched.

The chain uses TRBV6-6 and TRBJ1-2; D not certain. The CDR3 spans 15 residues. The germline CDR1 and CDR2 sequences are MNHNY and SVGAGI (reference sequence). Trimming took 0 bases from V and 8 from J, leaving 16 bases between them. The DNA for the CDR3 is TGTGCCAGCAGTTACTCGTTGGGGAAGGCGGTAGGCTACACCTTC. This codes for CASSYSLGKAVGYTF.

The gene calls are TRBV7-6 and TRBJ2-7; 10 bases are shared with TRBD1. The J segment lost 2 bases and the V segment lost 1 base, leaving 2 bases of the junction unmatched. This CDR3 comprises 15 residues. Germline V lookup: CDR1 SGHVS, CDR2 FNYEAQ. The CDR3: CASSLGTGGPYEQYF. The CDR3 nucleotides are TGTGCCAGCAGCTTAGGGACAGGGGGACCCTACGAGCAGTACTTC.

The V call is TRBV4-2, the J call TRBJ1-2, with D possibly being TRBD1 (6 bases). Germline V gene data show CDR1 as LGHNA and CDR2 as YNFKEQ. This CDR3 is built from 13 residues. Deletions cut 4 bases from V and 8 bases from J, with 14 bases between. The CDR3 DNA sequence: TGTGCCAGCAGCCGCCTACAGGGAGTCGGCTACACCTTC. Its protein product is CASSRLQGVGYTF.

The CDR3 loop reads CASRGDLGYTF. CDR3 coding DNA: TGTGCCAGCAGGGGGGATTTGGGCTACACCTTC. This chain joins TRBV6-5 and TRBJ1-2, with a possible D match to TRBD1 (5 bases). The germline V gene has CDR1 MNHEY and CDR2 SVGAGI. Trimming pared 6 bases from V and 8 bases from J, leaving 10 bases between. The CDR3 covers 11 residues.

This chain connects TRBV7-6 to TRBJ2-2; 11 bases are a match to TRBD2. The CDR3 is 15 residues long. The trim removed 4 bases at V and 4 bases at J, leaving 2 bases unmatched. Germline lookup yields CDR1 SGHVS and CDR2 FNYEAQ. The CDR3 DNA reads TGTGCCAGCAGCTATACTAGCGGGGGCACCGGGGAGCTGTTTTTT. Translated: CASSYTSGGTGELFF. Drawing the rest from reference TRBV7-6 and TRBJ2-2, the complete variable domain is GAGVSQSPRYKVTKRGQDVALRCDPISGHVSLYWYRQALGQGPEFLTYFNYEAQQDKSGLPNDRFSAERPEGSISTLTIQRTEQRDSAMYRCASSYTSGGTGELFFGEGSRLTVL.

This clone was detected only a few times. The chain has TRBV19 and TRBJ1-1; D might be TRBD1 (5 bases). The CDR3 totals 14 residues. V was shortened by 1 base and J by 3 bases, with 9 bases between the two germline ends. Germline CDR1 LNHDA, CDR2 SQIVND (reference sequence). The CDR3 loop is CASSIAGGDTEAFF. In DNA, the CDR3 is TGTGCCAGTAGTATAGCCGGAGGGGACACTGAAGCTTTCTTT.

In its sample, this clone was seen once. V and J are TRBV30 and TRBJ2-4; either TRBD1 or TRBD2 may supply D (5 bases each). V lost 3 bases to trimming and J lost 0 bases, with 9 bases between them. Germline CDR1 is GTSNPN and CDR2 is SVGIG (reference sequence). This CDR3 has 14 amino acids. CDR3 DNA: TGTGCCTGGAGAAAGAGGGGAGCCAAAAACATTCAGTACTTC. Translating gives CAWRKRGAKNIQYF.

This chain links TRBV7-2 with TRBJ1-1, with TRBD1 matching over 7 bases. The CDR3 contains 14 residues. Germline CDR1 SGHTA, CDR2 FQGNSA. The V and J ends lost 5 bases and 2 bases, in that order; junction bases with no gene match: 5. CDR3: CASSPRDRNTEAFF. The DNA for the CDR3 is TGTGCCAGCAGCCCCCGGGACAGAAACACTGAAGCTTTCTTT.

The gene calls are TRBV15 and TRBJ2-1, with 8 bases identical to TRBD2. This CDR3 contains 14 residues. From germline, CDR1 is LNHNV and CDR2 YYDKDF (reference sequence). Losses at the gene ends were 4 bases for V and 6 bases for J; bases not matched to a gene: 5. For the CDR3, the DNA is TGTGCCACCAGCAAGCGGGGGCTGGGCAATGAGCAGTTCTTC. This gives the protein CATSKRGLGNEQFF.

J is TRBJ1-3 and V is TRBV10-3; D unresolved. V dropped 5 bases and J dropped 0 bases, with 8 bases sitting between them. Germline V gene data show CDR1 as ENHRY and CDR2 as SYGVKD. The CDR3 is made up of 14 amino acids. The CDR3 is CAISQVSSGNTIYF. The CDR3 DNA is TGTGCCATCAGTCAGGTCTCCTCTGGAAACACCATATATTTT.

The chain employs TRBV18 and TRBJ1-5; D unresolved. This CDR3 is built from 13 residues. V was cut by 3 bases and J by 4 bases, with 7 bases left in between. The germline gives CDR1 KGHSH, CDR2 LQKENI. DNA for the CDR3: TGTGCCAGCTCACCCTCCACAAATCAGCCCCAGCATTTT. This codes for CASSPSTNQPQHF. Drawing the rest from reference TRBV18 and TRBJ1-5, the complete variable domain is NAGVMQNPRHLVRRRGQEARLRCSPMKGHSHVYWYRQLPEEGLKFMVYLQKENIIDESGMPKERFSAEFPKEGPSILRIQQVVRGDSAAYFCASSPSTNQPQHFGDGTRLSIL.